Detailed here is one TCR beta chain. MiXCR, applied by TCRdb to the PCR reads, yields one record per CDR3 protein. Among 26,000 or so distinct CDR3 sequences listed, approximately 53% were seen once. The data derive from a study of vaccination and CD4 T cells after COVID-19. As to time point: late sampling 161 to 241 days after vaccination in a few convalescent patients. This specimen was CD4+ T cells from blood, taken about 7 months after SARS-CoV-2 vaccination. This clonotype was sampled from a human donor who had recovered from COVID-19.

CDR3: CASTAADSGTEAFF. The CDR3 coding sequence is TGTGCCAGCACCGCAGCGGACAGCGGCACTGAAGCTTTCTTT. This chain joins TRBV7-2 and TRBJ1-1; possible D gene TRBD1, 6 bases. Trimming took off 7 bases at V and 4 bases at J, with 16 bases between the two ends. CDR3 length: 14 amino acids. The V gene's germline CDR1 is SGHTA and CDR2 FQGNSA. The variable domain in full, with the rest retrieved from reference TRBV7-2 and TRBJ1-1, is GAGVSQSPSNKVTEKGKDVELRCDPISGHTALYWYRQSLGQGLEFLIYFQGNSAPDKSGLPSDRFSAERTGGSVSTLTIQRTQQEDSAVYLCASTAADSGTEAFFGQGTRLTVV.